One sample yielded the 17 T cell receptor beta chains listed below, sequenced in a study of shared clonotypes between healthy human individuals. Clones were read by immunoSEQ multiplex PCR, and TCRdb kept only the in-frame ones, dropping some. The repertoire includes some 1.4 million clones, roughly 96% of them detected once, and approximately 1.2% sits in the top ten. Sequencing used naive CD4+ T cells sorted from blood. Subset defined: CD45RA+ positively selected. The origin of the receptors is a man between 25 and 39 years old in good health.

CDR3: CASSVSAGGGETQYF. The CDR3 DNA sequence: TGTGCCAGCAGTGTATCGGCGGGAGGGGGGGAGACCCAGTACTTC. The chain combines TRBV2 with TRBJ2-5; 9 nucleotides align to TRBD2. The CDR3 totals 15 residues. Germline V lookup: CDR1 SNHLY, CDR2 FYNNEI. V was clipped by 4 bases and J by 5 bases; unmatched bases: 8.

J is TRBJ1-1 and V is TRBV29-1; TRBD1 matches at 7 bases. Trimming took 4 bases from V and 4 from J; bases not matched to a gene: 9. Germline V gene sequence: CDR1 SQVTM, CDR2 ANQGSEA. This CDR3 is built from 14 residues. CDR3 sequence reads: CSVGNRGLATEAFF. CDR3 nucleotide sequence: TGCAGCGTTGGGAACAGGGGTTTGGCCACTGAAGCTTTCTTT.

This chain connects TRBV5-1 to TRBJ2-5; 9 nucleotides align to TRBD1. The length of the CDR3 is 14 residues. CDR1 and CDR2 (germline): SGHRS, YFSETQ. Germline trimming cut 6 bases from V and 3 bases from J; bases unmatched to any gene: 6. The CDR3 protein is CASKPTGGEETQYF. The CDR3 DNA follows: TGCGCCAGCAAGCCGACAGGGGGAGAAGAGACCCAGTACTTC.

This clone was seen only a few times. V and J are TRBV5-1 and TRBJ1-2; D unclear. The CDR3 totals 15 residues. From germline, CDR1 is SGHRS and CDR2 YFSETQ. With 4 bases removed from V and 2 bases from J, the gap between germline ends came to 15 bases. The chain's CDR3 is CASSKPTVINYGYTF. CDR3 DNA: TGCGCCAGCAGCAAACCGACGGTGATCAACTATGGCTACACCTTC.

CDR3 sequence: CASSDNQGYGYTF. Written as DNA, the CDR3 is TGCGCCAGCAGTGACAATCAAGGATATGGCTACACCTTC. The chain employs TRBV10-1 and TRBJ1-2, with D hard to call. Per the germline V gene, CDR1 is WNHNN and CDR2 is SYGVQD (reference sequence). This CDR3 region has 13 residues. Between the trimmed V and J ends, which lost 3 bases and 5 bases, there was a span of 10 bases.

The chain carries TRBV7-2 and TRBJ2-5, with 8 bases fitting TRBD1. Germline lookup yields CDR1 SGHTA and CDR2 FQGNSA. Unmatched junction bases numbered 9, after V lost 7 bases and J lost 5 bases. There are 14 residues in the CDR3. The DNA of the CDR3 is TGTGCCAGCACCCCCGACAGGGGATACGAGACCCAGTACTTC. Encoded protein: CASTPDRGYETQYF.

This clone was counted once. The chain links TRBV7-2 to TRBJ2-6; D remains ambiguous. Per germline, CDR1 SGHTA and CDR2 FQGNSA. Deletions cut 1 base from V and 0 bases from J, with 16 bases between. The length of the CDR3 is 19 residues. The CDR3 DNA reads TGTGCCAGCAGCTTAGTCGGTGTTAGAGTCCCCTCTGGGGCCAACGTCCTGACTTTC. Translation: CASSLVGVRVPSGANVLTF.

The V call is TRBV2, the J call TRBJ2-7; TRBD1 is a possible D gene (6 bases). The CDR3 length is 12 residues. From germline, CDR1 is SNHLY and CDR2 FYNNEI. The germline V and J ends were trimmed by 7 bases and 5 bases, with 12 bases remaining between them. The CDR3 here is CASKGEGDEQYF. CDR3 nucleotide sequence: TGTGCCAGCAAGGGGGAAGGGGACGAGCAGTACTTC.

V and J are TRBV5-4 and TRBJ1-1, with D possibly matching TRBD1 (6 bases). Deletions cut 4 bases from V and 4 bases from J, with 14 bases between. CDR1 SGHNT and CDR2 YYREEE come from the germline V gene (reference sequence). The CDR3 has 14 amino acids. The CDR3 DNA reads TGTGCCAGCAGCCCTACAGGGTTGAGCACTGAAGCTTTCTTT. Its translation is CASSPTGLSTEAFF.

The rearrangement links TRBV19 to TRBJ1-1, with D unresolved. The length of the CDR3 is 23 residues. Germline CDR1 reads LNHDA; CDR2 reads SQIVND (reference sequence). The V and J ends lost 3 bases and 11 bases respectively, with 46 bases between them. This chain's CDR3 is CASSIQASSIPTTRKTMDTSAFF. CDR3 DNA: TGTGCCAGTAGTATCCAGGCTTCAAGTATCCCTACAACAAGAAAGACTATGGATACTTCGGCTTTCTTT.

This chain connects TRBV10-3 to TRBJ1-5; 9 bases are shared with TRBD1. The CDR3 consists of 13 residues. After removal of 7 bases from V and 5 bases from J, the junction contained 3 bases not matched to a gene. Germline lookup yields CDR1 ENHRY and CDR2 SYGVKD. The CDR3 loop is CAIKGQGDQPQHF. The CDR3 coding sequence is TGTGCCATCAAGGGACAGGGTGATCAGCCCCAGCATTTT.

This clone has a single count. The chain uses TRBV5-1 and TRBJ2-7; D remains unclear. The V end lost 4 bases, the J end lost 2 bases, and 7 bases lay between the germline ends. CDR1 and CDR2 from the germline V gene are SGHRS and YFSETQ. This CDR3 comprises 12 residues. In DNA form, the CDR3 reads TGCGCCAGCAGCCCCCCTACCTACGAGCAGTACTTC. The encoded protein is CASSPPTYEQYF.

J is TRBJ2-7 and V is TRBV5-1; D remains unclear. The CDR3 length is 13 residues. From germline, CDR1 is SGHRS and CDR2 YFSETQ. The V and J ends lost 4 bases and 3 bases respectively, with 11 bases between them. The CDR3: CASSQAASYEQYF. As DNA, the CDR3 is TGCGCCAGCAGCCAAGCTGCGAGCTACGAGCAGTACTTC.

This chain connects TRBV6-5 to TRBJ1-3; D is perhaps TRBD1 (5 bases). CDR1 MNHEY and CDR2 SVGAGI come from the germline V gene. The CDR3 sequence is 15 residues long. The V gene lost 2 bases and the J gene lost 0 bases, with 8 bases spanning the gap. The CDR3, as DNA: TGTGCCAGCAGTTACGACAGAAGCTCTGGAAACACCATATATTTT. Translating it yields CASSYDRSSGNTIYF.

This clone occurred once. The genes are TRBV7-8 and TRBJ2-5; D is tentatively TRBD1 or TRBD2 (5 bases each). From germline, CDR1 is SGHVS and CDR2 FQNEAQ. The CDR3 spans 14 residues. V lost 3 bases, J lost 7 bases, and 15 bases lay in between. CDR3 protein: CASSFRTRERTQYF. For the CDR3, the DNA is TGTGCCAGCAGCTTTCGGACACGGGAACGGACCCAGTACTTC.

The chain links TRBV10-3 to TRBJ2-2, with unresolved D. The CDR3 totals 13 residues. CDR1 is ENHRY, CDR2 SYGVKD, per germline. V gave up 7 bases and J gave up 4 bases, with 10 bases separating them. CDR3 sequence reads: CAITDPGTGELFF. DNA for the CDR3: TGTGCCATCACCGACCCTGGCACCGGGGAGCTGTTTTTT.

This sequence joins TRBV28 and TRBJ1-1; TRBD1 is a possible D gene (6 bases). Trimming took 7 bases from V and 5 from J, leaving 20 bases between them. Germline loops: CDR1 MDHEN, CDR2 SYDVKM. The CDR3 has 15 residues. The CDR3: CASTIPAGQGTEAFF. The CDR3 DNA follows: TGTGCCAGCACTATACCCGCAGGGCAGGGGACTGAAGCTTTCTTT.